Here is one T cell receptor beta chain with its context. CDR1 and CDR2 (germline): MNHEY, SMNVEV (reference sequence). The CDR3 loop spans 14 amino acids. Between the trimmed V and J ends, which lost 3 bases and 7 bases, there was a span of 12 bases. CD45RO-negative cells were positively selected for CCR7, leaving out terminally differentiated effector memory CD45RA+ cells. TCRdb's table, derived via immunoSEQ multiplex PCR, lists solely in-frame clones and lacks some. This table has roughly 850,000 clones, roughly 96% appearing once. This entry belongs to a study of shared clonotypes between healthy human individuals.

The origin of this receptor is a young man in good health. The chain recombines TRBV27 with TRBJ2-2; D unresolved. The source material was naive CD8+ T cells sorted from blood. CDR3: CASSFQNAFGELFF. The CDR3 region has the DNA TGTGCCAGCAGTTTCCAGAACGCCTTCGGGGAGCTGTTTTTT.